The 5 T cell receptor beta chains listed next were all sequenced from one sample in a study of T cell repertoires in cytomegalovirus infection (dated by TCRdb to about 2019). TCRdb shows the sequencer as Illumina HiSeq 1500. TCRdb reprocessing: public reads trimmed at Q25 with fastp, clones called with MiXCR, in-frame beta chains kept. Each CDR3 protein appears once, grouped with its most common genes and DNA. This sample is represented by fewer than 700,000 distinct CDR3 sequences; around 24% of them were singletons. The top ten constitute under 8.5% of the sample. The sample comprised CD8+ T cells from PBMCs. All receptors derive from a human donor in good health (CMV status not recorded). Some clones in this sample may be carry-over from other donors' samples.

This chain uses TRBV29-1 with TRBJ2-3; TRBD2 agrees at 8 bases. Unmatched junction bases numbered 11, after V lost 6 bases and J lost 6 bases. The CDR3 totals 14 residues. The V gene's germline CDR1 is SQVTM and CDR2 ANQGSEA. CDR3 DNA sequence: TGCAGCGTCCAACTAGCGGAATTGATGGATACGCAGTATTTT. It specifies CSVQLAELMDTQYF.

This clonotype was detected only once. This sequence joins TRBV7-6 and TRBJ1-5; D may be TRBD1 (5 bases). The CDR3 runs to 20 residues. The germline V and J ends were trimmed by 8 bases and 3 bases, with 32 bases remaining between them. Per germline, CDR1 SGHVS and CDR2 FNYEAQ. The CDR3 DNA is TGTGCCAGCTTCCGGAAGTCGGGGGGTGCCGGTGTGGGTGTCAATCAGCCCCAGCATTTT. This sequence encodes CASFRKSGGAGVGVNQPQHF.

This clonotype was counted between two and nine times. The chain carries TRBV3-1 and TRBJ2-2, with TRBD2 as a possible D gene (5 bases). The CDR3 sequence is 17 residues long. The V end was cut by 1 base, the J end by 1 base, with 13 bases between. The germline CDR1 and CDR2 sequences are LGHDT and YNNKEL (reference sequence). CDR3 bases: TGTGCCAGCAGCCAAGCGGAAATAGCGAAGAACACCGGGGAGCTGTTTTTT. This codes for CASSQAEIAKNTGELFF.

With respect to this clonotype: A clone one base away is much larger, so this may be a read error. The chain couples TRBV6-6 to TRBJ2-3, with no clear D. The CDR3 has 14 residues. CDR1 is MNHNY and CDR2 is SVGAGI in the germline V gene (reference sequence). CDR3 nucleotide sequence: TGTGCCAACAGTTACGTCACTAGCACAGATACGCAGTATTTT. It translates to CANSYVTSTDTQYF.

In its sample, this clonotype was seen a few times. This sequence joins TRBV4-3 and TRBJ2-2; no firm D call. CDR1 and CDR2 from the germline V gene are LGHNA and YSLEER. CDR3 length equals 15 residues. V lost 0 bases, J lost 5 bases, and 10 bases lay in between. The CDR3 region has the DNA TGCGCCAGCAGCCAAGATTCCGGACCAACCGGGGAGCTGTTTTTT. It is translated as CASSQDSGPTGELFF.